Here is one T cell receptor (beta chain) with its context. Its antigen remains unknown. Into CD45RA+ naive and CD45RA-negative memory subsets, the CD4+ cells were split. This record comes from a study of shared clonotypes between healthy human individuals. Germline V lookup: CDR1 MDHEN, CDR2 SYDVKM. Trimming pared 6 bases from V and 0 bases from J, leaving 9 bases between. The CDR3 spans 14 residues. Using immunoSEQ multiplex PCR, the repertoire was profiled, and TCRdb retains in-frame clones only, with some absent. The data hold around 2.5 million clones, with 80% to 95% observed a single time. Study results and limitations: Larger estimated richness was generally seen in naive subsets than in memory subsets.

The V call is TRBV28, the J call TRBJ1-3; D gene ambiguous. The specimen sequenced was naive CD4+ T cells from PBMCs. The subset is: CD45RA+ positively selected. The clonotype originates from a man aged 18-30 years in good health. Some clones in this sample may be carry-over from other donors' samples. The CDR3 nucleotides are TGTGCCAGCAGCCTGTCCCTCTCTGGAAACACCATATATTTT. Translation: CASSLSLSGNTIYF. The full variable domain, with the rest looked up from reference TRBV28 and TRBJ1-3, is DVKVTQSSRYLVKRTGEKVFLECVQDMDHENMFWYRQDPGLGLRLIYFSYDVKMKEKGDIPEGYSVSREKKERFSLILESASTNQTSMYLCASSLSLSGNTIYFGEGSWLTVV.